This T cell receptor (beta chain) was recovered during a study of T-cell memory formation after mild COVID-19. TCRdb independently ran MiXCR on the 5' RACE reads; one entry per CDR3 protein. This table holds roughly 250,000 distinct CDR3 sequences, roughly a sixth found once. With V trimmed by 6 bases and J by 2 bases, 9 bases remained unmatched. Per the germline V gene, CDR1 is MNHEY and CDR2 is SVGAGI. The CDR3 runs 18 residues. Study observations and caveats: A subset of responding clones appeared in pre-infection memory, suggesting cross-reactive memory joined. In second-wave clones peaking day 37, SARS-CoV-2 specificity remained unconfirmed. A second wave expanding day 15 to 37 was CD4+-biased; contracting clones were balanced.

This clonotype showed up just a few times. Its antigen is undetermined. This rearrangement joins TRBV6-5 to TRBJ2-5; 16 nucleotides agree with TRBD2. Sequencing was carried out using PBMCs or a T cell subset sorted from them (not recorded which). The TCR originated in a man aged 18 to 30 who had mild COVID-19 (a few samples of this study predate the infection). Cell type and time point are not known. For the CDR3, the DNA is TGTGCCAGCAGACCCGGGACTAGCGGGGGGGCCTTTCAAGAGACCCAGTACTTC. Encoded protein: CASRPGTSGGAFQETQYF.